Detailed here is one TCR beta chain. The data were taken from a study of blood T cell repertoires in COVID-19. Study details: Nucleic acid was either cDNA or gDNA, and it came from T cells, B-cell-depleted T cells, or PBMCs.

CDR3 length: 14 amino acids. V trimming: 6 bases; J trimming: 4 bases; junction bases outside the gene matches: 6. CDR1 and CDR2 (germline): MNHEY, SVGAGI. Data came from immunoSEQ multiplex PCR; TCRdb stores just in-frame clones and leaves some out. The sample records some 250,000 clones, around 86% being singletons. Sequencing was done on a sample of peripheral blood. This TCR was sampled from a woman in her sixties or seventies with active or convalescent COVID-19. This chain links TRBV6-5 with TRBJ1-2, with 9 bases aligning to TRBD1. CDR3 protein: CASREDRGSYGYTF. The DNA of the CDR3 is TGTGCCAGCAGGGAGGACAGGGGATCCTATGGCTACACCTTC.